The T cell receptor (beta chain) described here comes from a study of response to subunit inactivated influenza vaccine. Study-wide findings and caveats: Authors suggested each seasonal influenza vaccination recruits few new T cells.

In its sample, this clonotype was seen a few times. Antigen: not known. Each CDR3 protein is one row after TCRdb ran MiXCR on the RT-PCR reads. The sample includes approximately 530,000 distinct CDR3 sequences, about an eighth of them seen just once. Trimming took off 0 bases at V and 1 base at J, with 13 bases between the two ends. Germline CDR1 reads MGHRA; CDR2 reads YSYEKL. The CDR3 covers 16 residues. This clonotype was obtained from a man in his forties or fifties who received an inactivated influenza vaccine. The chain carries TRBV4-1 and TRBJ2-7, with D perhaps matching TRBD2 (6 bases). This specimen consisted of PBMCs from blood, obtained about 40 days after vaccination. The CDR3 reads CASSQDFDSGSYEQYF. The CDR3 DNA reads as TGCGCCAGCAGCCAAGATTTCGACAGCGGGTCCTACGAGCAGTACTTC.